This entry describes one TCR beta chain. Its antigen is not identified. V lost 8 bases, J lost 2 bases, and 9 bases lay in between. The CDR3 length is 11 residues. CDR1 and CDR2 from the germline V gene are DFQATT and SNEGSKA (reference sequence). The record originates from a study of T cell responses to AZD1222 COVID-19 vaccine. Study-wide findings and caveats: Sampling captured repertoires only after the peak T cell response. Clonal diversity may have been underestimated, and the donors were mostly white British, with more females than males.

Here immunoSEQ multiplex PCR was the method, and the copy in TCRdb shows in-frame clones only, minus some. The sample contains about 56,000 clones, approximately 85% of which appear only once. Sequencing used peripheral blood, obtained on day 0 of AZD1222 vaccination. V and J are TRBV20-1 and TRBJ2-5; D unresolved. This TCR was sampled from an adult in good health. CDR3 DNA: TGCAGTCGCGAAATTCAAGAGACCCAGTACTTC. It specifies CSREIQETQYF.